Below, 14 T cell receptor beta chains from the same sample are listed, as sequenced in a study of T cell repertoires in cytomegalovirus infection. TCRdb recomputed calls from the reads with MiXCR, one row per CDR3 protein. The sample lists 200,000 to 300,000 distinct CDR3 sequences, less than 9.5% seen once, with more than 12% in the top ten. Sequencing input: PBMCs. All receptors come from a human donor in good health (CMV status not recorded). Some clones in this sample may be carry-over from other donors' samples.

Ten or more counts support this clonotype. The chain links TRBV4-1 to TRBJ2-6; a weak D match, TRBD2 (5 bases). Per the germline V gene, CDR1 is MGHRA and CDR2 is YSYEKL. The CDR3 length is 15 residues. V was pared by 0 bases and J by 10 bases, with 13 bases between. CDR3 sequence (DNA): TGCGCCAGCAGCCAAGATTTTCGGACTTCTAACGTCCTGACTTTC. Protein: CASSQDFRTSNVLTF.

This clonotype was recorded at least ten times. The V call is TRBV7-4, the J call TRBJ2-1, with 9 bases identical to TRBD2. V lost 8 bases to trimming and J lost 8 bases; unmatched junction nucleotides: 19. This CDR3 has 17 residues. Germline lookup yields CDR1 SGHVT and CDR2 SQSDAQ. CDR3 region: CASPPGAASGIGDEQFF. The CDR3 nucleotides are TGTGCCAGCCCCCCGGGGGCGGCTAGCGGGATCGGGGATGAGCAGTTCTTC.

This clonotype showed up many times. The chain carries TRBV7-2 and TRBJ2-7; D ambiguous. The V end was cut by 1 base, the J end by 5 bases, with 12 bases between. CDR1 SGHTA and CDR2 FQGNSA come from the germline V gene. This CDR3 is built from 14 residues. The CDR3 region is CASSLVGTVHEQYF. DNA for the CDR3: TGTGCCAGCAGCTTAGTGGGAACGGTCCACGAGCAGTACTTC.

This clonotype was found many times. The rearrangement joins TRBV7-2 to TRBJ2-7, with 9 bases identical to TRBD2. CDR3 length: 16 amino acids. Germline lookup yields CDR1 SGHTA and CDR2 FQGNSA. The V and J ends lost 2 bases and 6 bases, in that order; junction bases with no gene match: 11. This CDR3 is CASSLRAGGQGPEQYF. CDR3 bases: TGTGCCAGCAGCTTAAGGGCGGGGGGGCAGGGCCCCGAGCAGTACTTC.

This clonotype was counted at least ten times. The chain combines TRBV11-2 with TRBJ2-3; D ambiguous. Germline V lookup: CDR1 SGHAT, CDR2 FQNNGV. This CDR3 has 14 residues. Deletions cut 0 bases from V and 6 bases from J, with 10 bases between. CDR3 in DNA: TGTGCCAGCAGCTTAGATGGGGAAGCGGATACGCAGTATTTT. It yields the protein CASSLDGEADTQYF.

This clonotype has only a few counts. The chain couples TRBV20-1 to TRBJ1-2; D gene uncertain. With 3 bases removed from V and 2 bases from J, the gap between germline ends came to 13 bases. The CDR3 contains 14 residues. CDR1 DFQATT and CDR2 SNEGSKA come from the germline V gene (reference sequence). CDR3 sequence reads: CSASPLGENYGYTF. CDR3 nucleotide sequence: TGCAGTGCTAGCCCTTTAGGCGAAAACTATGGCTACACCTTC.

The genes are TRBV30 and TRBJ1-2, with a possible D match to TRBD1 (5 bases). Germline-derived CDR1 and CDR2 are GTSNPN and SVGIG (reference sequence). Trimming cost V 0 bases and J 7 bases, with 12 bases left between them. The CDR3 has 13 residues. CDR3 coding DNA: TGTGCCTGGAGTGTACGGGGGTTAGCTGGCTACACCTTC. Its translation: CAWSVRGLAGYTF. Drawing the rest from reference TRBV30 and TRBJ1-2, the complete variable domain is SQTIHQWPATLVQPVGSPLSLECTVEGTSNPNLYWYRQAAGRGLQLLFYSVGIGQISSEVPQNLSASRPQDRQFILSSKKLLLSDSGFYLCAWSVRGLAGYTFGSGTRLTVV.

The gene calls are TRBV14 and TRBJ2-3, with D perhaps TRBD2 (5 bases). Trimming removed 4 bases at V and 4 bases at J, with 18 bases between. The CDR3 contains 16 residues. Germline-derived CDR1 and CDR2 are SGHDN and FVKESK. The CDR3 nucleotides read TGTGCCAGCAGCCCAAACCGGACTCTCGGGGCAGATACGCAGTATTTT. This sequence encodes CASSPNRTLGADTQYF.

This clonotype was seen many times. DNA of the CDR3: TGTGCCAGCAGTGCGTTGGTTGAGACCCAGTACTTC. Protein sequence: CASSALVETQYF. The gene calls are TRBV6-1 and TRBJ2-5; D uncertain. In germline, CDR1 is MNHNS, CDR2 SASEGT. With 4 bases removed from V and 5 bases from J, the gap between germline ends came to 8 bases. CDR3 length: 12 residues.

This clonotype has at least ten counts. A junction end diverges from the germline sequence, so it may reflect a read error. The chain links TRBV7-2 to TRBJ2-1, with TRBD1 matching 8 bases. The germline gives CDR1 SGHTA, CDR2 FQGNSA. The CDR3 length is 12 residues. Written as DNA, the CDR3 is TGTGCCAGCAGCTTAGTCAGGGGGCGCATCTACTTC. This gives the protein CASSLVRGRIYF.

Concerning this clonotype itself: A much larger clone sits a single nucleotide away, making a read error possible. This sequence joins TRBV7-2 and TRBJ1-1; maybe TRBD1 (5 bases). Germline CDR1 is SGHTA and CDR2 is FQGNSA. Trimming took off 4 bases at V and 4 bases at J, with 13 bases between the two ends. The CDR3 totals 14 residues. CDR3 sequence (DNA): TGTGCCAGCAGCTCTCAGGGAGGGCCCACTGAAGCTTTCTTT. As protein: CASSSQGGPTEAFF.

This clonotype was counted only a few times. This rearrangement joins TRBV28 to TRBJ2-3; TRBD1 matches at 7 bases. Germline lookup yields CDR1 MDHEN and CDR2 SYDVKM. J gave up 3 bases and V 4 bases, and 7 bases lay outside the gene matches. This CDR3 is built from 15 residues. CDR3 loop: CASSSTGDRTDTQYF. CDR3 coding DNA: TGTGCCAGCAGTTCTACAGGGGATAGAACAGATACGCAGTATTTT.

This clonotype was recorded many times. The chain uses TRBV7-2 and TRBJ2-5, with D possibly TRBD2 on 5 matching bases. Germline CDR1 is SGHTA and CDR2 is FQGNSA. Trimming took off 3 bases at V and 0 bases at J, with 17 bases between the two ends. The CDR3 sequence is 17 residues long. This chain's CDR3 is CASSFPPSRVYQETQYF. The CDR3 nucleotides read TGTGCCAGCAGCTTCCCCCCCTCGCGGGTGTACCAAGAGACCCAGTACTTC. Full variable domain (remainder filled in from reference TRBV7-2 and TRBJ2-5): GAGVSQSPSNKVTEKGKDVELRCDPISGHTALYWYRQSLGQGLEFLIYFQGNSAPDKSGLPSDRFSAERTGGSVSTLTIQRTQQEDSAVYLCASSFPPSRVYQETQYFGPGTRLLVL.

This clonotype was seen more than once but under ten times. The V gene is TRBV2, the J gene TRBJ2-2, with D maybe TRBD2 (5 bases). The V end lost 5 bases, the J end lost 0 bases, and 10 bases lay between the germline ends. This CDR3 has 15 amino acids. Germline V gene sequence: CDR1 SNHLY, CDR2 FYNNEI. The CDR3 sequence is CASSPSGANTGELFF. For the CDR3, the DNA is TGTGCCAGCAGTCCCTCCGGGGCGAACACCGGGGAGCTGTTTTTT.